These T cell receptor beta chains were read from a single sample in a study of Graves' ophthalmopathy and Graves' hyperthyroidism. Via MiXCR, TCRdb re-called the multiplex PCR reads, giving one row per CDR3 protein. The table lists 500,000 to 700,000 distinct CDR3 sequences, 39% of them singletons. The specimen was peripheral blood or thyroid tissue (not recorded which). Receptors were obtained from an adult man with Graves' hyperthyroidism. Each CDR3 is given without its conserved first and last residue. The D gene is left open where the match is weak.

>TRBJ2-2|TRBV4-2|.
ASSQRHGGPNTGELF
>TRBJ2-7|TRBV29-1|.
SPTTRYEQY
>TRBJ1-2|TRBV9|.
ASSVGVESLGYT
>TRBJ2-7|TRBV30|.
AWSVGRGSHEQY
>TRBJ2-5|TRBV6-5|.
ASSDGGWETQY
>TRBJ1-5|TRBV6-1|.
ASSEQGRGQPQH
>TRBJ1-4|TRBV7-2|.
ASSTQGNEKLF
>TRBJ1-1|TRBV5-1|TRBD1
ASSRTGGTEAF
>TRBJ2-5|TRBV6-5|TRBD2
ASSYSSFWRGGQETQY
>TRBJ2-5|TRBV24-1|TRBD2
ATSDLKSGRAEETQY
>TRBJ1-2|TRBV19|TRBD1
ASSTGTGRNYGYT
>TRBJ1-1|TRBV10-3|TRBD1
AIRDRGQAF
>TRBJ2-7|TRBV20-1|TRBD1
SAREYGTGDTYEQY
>TRBJ1-5|TRBV19|.
ASSTRIGQPQH
>TRBJ1-3|TRBV2|.
ASSGVWDSGNTIY
>TRBJ1-4|TRBV12-5|TRBD1
ASGFERGQLF
>TRBJ2-7|TRBV28|TRBD2
ASSPGLAGLYEQY
>TRBJ1-2|TRBV15|TRBD1
ATSKRPQGALKGYT
>TRBJ2-3|TRBV2|.
ASIAGNTDTQY
>TRBJ2-7|TRBV9|.
ASSVGRGKTYEQY
>TRBJ2-5|TRBV7-4|TRBD1
ASSRTGGGNQPQY
>TRBJ2-7|TRBV7-2|TRBD2
ASSLGLAGRTDYEQY
>TRBJ2-2|TRBV7-6|.
ASSQDPLWRADANTGELF
>TRBJ1-2|TRBV7-2|TRBD1
ASSKPGQGTGGYT
>TRBJ2-5|TRBV2|TRBD2
ASTRGGAWGQPQY
>TRBJ2-7|TRBV7-9|.
ASSLAVYEQY
>TRBJ2-5|TRBV5-8|.
ASSLRIWGLQETQY
>TRBJ1-4|TRBV18|.
ASSTQGLNEKLF
>TRBJ2-7|TRBV12-3/TRBV12-4|.
ASSFGRSRHEQY
>.|TRBV19|.
ASSILENTDTQY
>TRBJ1-4|TRBV9|.
ASSAQGQYNEKLF
>TRBJ2-7|TRBV5-1|TRBD2
ASSYVRFTSDSYEQY
>TRBJ2-2|TRBV4-1|TRBD1
ASSQGGGWNTGELF
>TRBJ2-6|TRBV2|TRBD2
ASSLQGLAGFSGANVLT
>TRBJ2-2|TRBV2|TRBD1
ASSRQGMGTGELF
>TRBJ1-5|TRBV6-1|.
ASSELVRSLNQPQH
>TRBJ2-7|TRBV7-3|TRBD1
ASRAGTGRDYEQY
>TRBJ1-4|TRBV7-2|.
ATSKAPANEKLF
>TRBJ1-1|TRBV18|TRBD1
ASRDRGLNTEAF
>TRBJ1-4|TRBV6-1|TRBD1
ASSFSNRGRTNEKLF
>TRBJ2-6|TRBV3-1|.
ASSQVLVGANVLT
>TRBJ1-5|TRBV27|.
ASSLSGGPQPQH
>TRBJ2-7|TRBV5-1|TRBD1
ASSKTWTGGYEQY
>TRBJ1-4|TRBV5-8|.
ASSRSNEKLF
>TRBJ2-2|TRBV5-1|.
ASSSGTAAGELF